This is a list of T cell receptor beta chains from one sample in a study of technical replicates of blood from a few donors. Here immunoSEQ multiplex PCR was the method, and the copy in TCRdb shows in-frame clones only, minus some. The table has around 61,000 clones, around 97% seen once; the top ten hold over 0.15%. Specimen: T cells isolated from PBMCs. The receptors were gathered from a human donor in good health. Each CDR3 is given with its conserved first and last residue. The order of the fields is clone size, V gene, D gene, J gene, CDR3 protein, CDR3 DNA. The D gene is left open where the match is weak. Only part of the rows carry a size: once, few, many, or a class if the clone is expanded.

abundance: -
v_gene: TRBV7-2
d_gene: -
j_gene: TRBJ2-3
CDR3aa: CASSFGFAGVDTQYF
CDR3nt: TGTGCCAGCAGCTTCGGGTTTGCAGGGGTAGATACGCAGTATTTT

abundance: once
v_gene: TRBV5-4
d_gene: -
j_gene: TRBJ2-1
CDR3aa: CASSPSYGGNEQFF
CDR3nt: TGTGCCAGCAGCCCCTCGTACGGGGGCAATGAGCAGTTCTTC

abundance: -
v_gene: TRBV5-1
d_gene: -
j_gene: TRBJ1-4
CDR3aa: CASSLFLGGNEKLFF
CDR3nt: TGCGCCAGCAGCTTGTTTCTGGGGGGTAATGAAAAACTGTTTTTT

abundance: once
v_gene: TRBV4-1
d_gene: -
j_gene: TRBJ2-7
CDR3aa: CASSQEAVGVTYEQYF
CDR3nt: TGCGCCAGCAGCCAAGAAGCCGTGGGAGTAACGTACGAGCAGTACTTC

abundance: -
v_gene: TRBV27
d_gene: TRBD2
j_gene: TRBJ2-1
CDR3aa: CASSPPSGWNEQFF
CDR3nt: TGTGCCAGCAGTCCCCCTAGCGGGTGGAATGAGCAGTTCTTC

abundance: -
v_gene: TRBV7-9
d_gene: TRBD1
j_gene: TRBJ1-2
CDR3aa: CASSLVGQVYGYTF
CDR3nt: TGTGCCAGCAGCTTAGTGGGACAGGTCTATGGCTACACCTTC

abundance: once
v_gene: TRBV5-1
d_gene: TRBD1
j_gene: TRBJ1-1
CDR3aa: CASSFDIGQGTEAFF
CDR3nt: TGCGCCAGCAGCTTTGACATAGGACAGGGAACTGAAGCTTTCTTT

abundance: once
v_gene: TRBV5-1
d_gene: -
j_gene: TRBJ2-3
CDR3aa: CASSLLGGVSTDTQYF
CDR3nt: TGCGCCAGCAGCTTATTAGGAGGCGTTAGCACAGATACGCAGTATTTT

abundance: -
v_gene: TRBV29-1
d_gene: TRBD1
j_gene: TRBJ2-1
CDR3aa: CSVPTGNNEQFF
CDR3nt: TGCAGCGTTCCGACAGGGAACAATGAGCAGTTCTTC

abundance: -
v_gene: TRBV5-1
d_gene: -
j_gene: TRBJ2-7
CDR3aa: CASSLVSSSLYEQYF
CDR3nt: TGCGCCAGCAGCTTGGTTAGCAGCTCCCTCTACGAGCAGTACTTC

abundance: -
v_gene: TRBV5-1
d_gene: -
j_gene: TRBJ2-7
CDR3aa: CASSPYDSSYEQYF
CDR3nt: TGCGCCAGCAGTCCTTATGACAGTTCCTACGAGCAGTACTTC

abundance: -
v_gene: TRBV29-1
d_gene: -
j_gene: TRBJ2-7
CDR3aa: CSVEFLGVSSYEQYF
CDR3nt: TGCAGCGTTGAATTTTTGGGAGTTAGCTCCTACGAGCAGTACTTC

abundance: once
v_gene: TRBV9
d_gene: -
j_gene: TRBJ2-1
CDR3aa: CASSGSGLKGNEQFF
CDR3nt: TGTGCCAGCAGCGGTAGCGGACTCAAGGGCAATGAGCAGTTCTTC

abundance: -
v_gene: TRBV11-2
d_gene: -
j_gene: TRBJ2-7
CDR3aa: CASSLVGEYGSSYEQYF
CDR3nt: TGTGCCAGCAGCTTAGTAGGGGAGTACGGGAGCTCCTACGAGCAGTACTTC

abundance: -
v_gene: TRBV5-6
d_gene: TRBD2
j_gene: TRBJ2-3
CDR3aa: CASSLGGSGRYTDTQYF
CDR3nt: TGTGCCAGCAGCTTGGGGGGGAGCGGGAGGTACACAGATACGCAGTATTTT

abundance: -
v_gene: TRBV10-3
d_gene: TRBD2
j_gene: TRBJ2-7
CDR3aa: CAIRDRGLANSYEQYF
CDR3nt: TGTGCCATCAGGGACCGAGGACTAGCGAACTCCTACGAGCAGTACTTC

abundance: -
v_gene: TRBV27
d_gene: TRBD2
j_gene: TRBJ2-1
CDR3aa: CASSLKAGGQGGYNEQFF
CDR3nt: TGTGCCAGCAGTTTAAAAGCGGGAGGTCAGGGTGGTTACAATGAGCAGTTCTTC

abundance: once
v_gene: TRBV2
d_gene: TRBD2
j_gene: TRBJ2-3
CDR3aa: CAAGERAGSHGSTDTQYF
CDR3nt: TGTGCCGCCGGGGAAAGAGCGGGGTCACACGGAAGCACAGATACGCAGTATTTT

abundance: -
v_gene: TRBV11-3
d_gene: TRBD1
j_gene: TRBJ2-2
CDR3aa: CASSTQGENTGELFF
CDR3nt: TGTGCCAGCAGCACACAGGGGGAGAACACCGGGGAGCTGTTTTTT

abundance: once
v_gene: TRBV7-9
d_gene: TRBD2
j_gene: TRBJ2-1
CDR3aa: CASSLKRAGAPYNEQFF
CDR3nt: TGTGCCAGCAGCTTAAAACGAGCGGGAGCGCCCTACAATGAGCAGTTCTTC

abundance: once
v_gene: TRBV4-1
d_gene: TRBD1
j_gene: TRBJ1-2
CDR3aa: CASSQTGTGSYGYTF
CDR3nt: TGCGCCAGCAGCCAGACCGGGACAGGGTCCTATGGCTACACCTTC

abundance: -
v_gene: TRBV6-1
d_gene: -
j_gene: TRBJ1-5
CDR3aa: CASKAGDQPQHF
CDR3nt: TGTGCCAGCAAGGCAGGGGATCAGCCCCAGCATTTT

abundance: -
v_gene: TRBV28
d_gene: -
j_gene: TRBJ1-1
CDR3aa: CASRPPGQGMNTEAFF
CDR3nt: TGTGCCAGCAGACCACCGGGGCAGGGGATGAACACTGAAGCTTTCTTT

abundance: -
v_gene: TRBV4-1
d_gene: -
j_gene: TRBJ2-2
CDR3aa: CASSQGVTAAGELFF
CDR3nt: TGCGCCAGCAGCCAAGGCGTGACGGCGGCCGGGGAGCTGTTTTTT

abundance: once
v_gene: TRBV2
d_gene: -
j_gene: TRBJ2-7
CDR3aa: CASSGYGTNDYEQYF
CDR3nt: TGTGCCAGCAGTGGCTACGGGACAAACGACTACGAGCAGTACTTC

abundance: -
v_gene: TRBV14
d_gene: -
j_gene: TRBJ1-2
CDR3aa: CASSRLIGTGGYTF
CDR3nt: TGTGCCAGCAGCCGGTTGATAGGTACAGGCGGCTACACCTTC

abundance: once
v_gene: TRBV15
d_gene: TRBD1
j_gene: TRBJ1-5
CDR3aa: CATSTTTGGLNQPQHF
CDR3nt: TGTGCCACCAGCACCACGACAGGGGGCTTGAATCAGCCCCAGCATTTT

abundance: -
v_gene: TRBV7-3
d_gene: -
j_gene: TRBJ1-1
CDR3aa: CASSFGPMNTEAFF
CDR3nt: TGTGCCAGCAGCTTTGGGCCTATGAACACTGAAGCTTTCTTT

abundance: -
v_gene: TRBV27
d_gene: -
j_gene: TRBJ1-1
CDR3aa: CASSLWQNTEAFF
CDR3nt: TGTGCCAGCAGTTTATGGCAGAACACTGAAGCTTTCTTT

abundance: -
v_gene: TRBV28
d_gene: TRBD2
j_gene: TRBJ2-1
CDR3aa: CASDHGGRRSSYNEQFF
CDR3nt: TGTGCCAGCGATCATGGCGGGAGAAGGAGCTCCTACAATGAGCAGTTCTTC

abundance: -
v_gene: TRBV28
d_gene: -
j_gene: TRBJ2-3
CDR3aa: CASTRGGTYTDTQYF
CDR3nt: TGTGCCAGCACCCGAGGGGGAACCTACACAGATACGCAGTATTTT

abundance: -
v_gene: TRBV19
d_gene: -
j_gene: TRBJ2-1
CDR3aa: CASSRSQWEQFF
CDR3nt: TGTGCCAGTAGCCGTTCACAGTGGGAGCAGTTCTTC

abundance: -
v_gene: TRBV27
d_gene: -
j_gene: TRBJ1-1
CDR3aa: CASRLQGTTEAFF
CDR3nt: TGTGCCAGCAGACTTCAGGGGACGACTGAAGCTTTCTTT

abundance: -
v_gene: TRBV6-6
d_gene: TRBD2
j_gene: TRBJ2-2
CDR3aa: CASSYTSGRSGELFF
CDR3nt: TGTGCCAGCAGTTACACAAGCGGGAGATCCGGGGAGCTGTTTTTT

abundance: -
v_gene: TRBV5-1
d_gene: TRBD1
j_gene: TRBJ1-1
CDR3aa: CASSPGQGGPEAFF
CDR3nt: TGCGCCAGCAGCCCAGGACAGGGAGGCCCTGAAGCTTTCTTT

abundance: -
v_gene: TRBV5-6
d_gene: -
j_gene: TRBJ1-1
CDR3aa: CASSLLLAGLNTEAFF
CDR3nt: TGTGCCAGCAGCTTGTTACTGGCAGGTTTGAACACTGAAGCTTTCTTT

abundance: -
v_gene: TRBV2
d_gene: TRBD2
j_gene: TRBJ2-3
CDR3aa: CASRERGDTQYF
CDR3nt: TGTGCCAGCAGGGAGCGGGGAGATACGCAGTATTTT

abundance: -
v_gene: TRBV7-9
d_gene: -
j_gene: TRBJ1-1
CDR3aa: CASSLLTEAFF
CDR3nt: TGTGCCAGCAGCTTACTAACTGAAGCTTTCTTT

abundance: -
v_gene: TRBV6-5
d_gene: -
j_gene: TRBJ1-5
CDR3aa: CASTFGLNQPQHF
CDR3nt: TGTGCCAGCACCTTCGGTCTCAATCAGCCCCAGCATTTT

abundance: -
v_gene: TRBV29-1
d_gene: TRBD1
j_gene: TRBJ2-1
CDR3aa: CSVGPRQGYEQFF
CDR3nt: TGCAGCGTTGGGCCGAGACAGGGCTATGAGCAGTTCTTC

abundance: -
v_gene: TRBV5-1
d_gene: TRBD2
j_gene: TRBJ2-1
CDR3aa: CASSLGLAGVVQFF
CDR3nt: TGCGCCAGCAGCCTGGGACTAGCGGGAGTAGTACAGTTCTTC

abundance: -
v_gene: TRBV6-1
d_gene: -
j_gene: TRBJ1-1
CDR3aa: CASSVGEPTEAFF
CDR3nt: TGTGCCAGCAGTGTCGGGGAACCCACTGAAGCTTTCTTT

abundance: -
v_gene: TRBV19
d_gene: -
j_gene: TRBJ1-2
CDR3aa: CASTPVDSILGYTF
CDR3nt: TGTGCCAGTACGCCGGTGGACAGCATCCTTGGCTACACCTTC